Sequencing of this TCR beta chain was carried out in a study of vaccination effects on CD4 cells after COVID-19 (dated by TCRdb to the early 2020s). Study-level background: In the ViraFEST assay, PBMC were stimulated with viral peptide pools, and TCR sequencing was then used to find antigen-specific CD4+ T cell clonotypes based on their expansion. Each well held around 1.9 million PBMC cultured in IMDM containing about 5.4% human AB serum, about 10 IU/ml IL-2 and gentamicin, along with around 9.4 ug/ml peptides. Two doses of either the BNT162b2 or the mRNA-1273 mRNA SARS-CoV-2 vaccine were administered to participants. In both COVID-19 convalescent patients and infection-naive vaccine recipients, the study compared SARS-CoV-2 spike-specific CD4+ TCR repertoires from before mRNA vaccination with those from after it. Cultures from other donors in the study were sequenced with the Oncomine TCR Beta short-read assay on an Illumina iSeq 100. Altogether, roughly 10 COVID-19 convalescent patients and several SARS-CoV-2-naive healthy vaccine recipients made up the full study. Results and caveats for the whole study, not just this receptor: Clones induced by infection and clones induced by vaccination both contracted markedly at late timepoints after vaccination, which fits with T cell responses waning over time. The study was limited by a small number of convalescent patients, and early post-infection timepoints were lacking. In healthy vaccine recipients, vaccine-induced clones were almost all SARS-CoV-2 mono-reactive, with only 1 of 255 cross-reactive with common cold coronaviruses.

After less than eleven days of culture, CD4+ T cells were isolated with the EasySep CD4+ T cell isolation kit. The absence of prior SARS-CoV-2 infection in healthy vaccine recipients was confirmed by negative nucleocapsid antibodies before and after vaccination. Half of the culture medium was replaced with fresh IL-2-containing medium on days 3 and 7. Unless otherwise noted, each peptide stimulation condition was cultured in triplicate wells. Using Ficoll-Paque Plus gradient centrifugation, PBMC were separated from whole blood and then either used fresh or cryopreserved at -140C. Genomic DNA was extracted from cultured CD4+ T cells with the QIAamp micro DNA kit. CDR1 SNHLY and CDR2 FYNNEI are derived from the germline V gene. Trimming at the junction amounts to 6 bases on V and 4 bases on J, and the germline ends lie 6 bases apart. Taken from cysteine to phenylalanine, the CDR3 has 11 residues. Of all the DNA, just the CDR3 is kept, 33 bases in frame from base 1.

Receptor amplification or capture employed the immunoSEQ multiplex PCR assay. DNA from the CD4+ T cells that had been cultured and isolated underwent TCR beta CDR3 sequencing. On the study's bioinformatics: Non-productive TCR sequences were removed, reads were trimmed to the CDR3 region, and CDR3s of at least 7 amino acids were retained. Antigen-specific clonotypes were identified with the MANAFEST web app by comparing expansion in peptide wells against reference cultures. To count as positive, a clone had to show expansion at FDR<0.05 compared with the reference and with all other wells, an odds ratio above 5, and a frequency above 0.1% in two replicate wells. Cross-reactive clonotypes were defined as significantly expanded in SARS-CoV-2 spike wells and in at least one common cold coronavirus spike condition. CDR3 similarity was assessed by Levenshtein distance with the stringdist R package, and unrooted trees were built with ape in R 3.6.1. In its TCRdb copy, this immuneACCESS table keeps in-frame sequences only and misses some clones. Where compared with another copy, unresolved V genes explain less than half of these, and the others have no known cause. That table is the source of V, J and clone size, and D and trimming were worked out from the DNA. The sample contains roughly 50,000 clones, around 63% of them found a single time. The ten top clones hold over 4.5% of the sample.

Concerning this clone: It lacks a known antigen. Base qualities are not at hand, and no much larger clone is one base apart.

The TCR sequence derives from a human donor who received a COVID-19 vaccine. The sample was CD4+ T cells from PBMCs cultured without peptide, taken before COVID-19 vaccination. The chain uses TRBV2 and TRBJ1-2; confidence is insufficient to name the D gene. The sequenced DNA is TGTGCCAGCAGCGAGGGCTATGGCTACACCTTC. Protein translation: CASSEGYGYTF.